This T cell receptor (beta chain) comes out of a study of CD8 T cells in Susac syndrome. Whole-study results and caveats: The study recognized that the number of individuals in its TCR sequencing and HLA analysis was relatively small.

Random hexamers were used to reverse transcribe roughly 0.45 to 1 ug of RNA. An immunoSEQ multiplex PCR generated amplified TCR beta CDR3 products spanning 54 Vbeta and 13 Jbeta. A single record per CDR3 protein comes from TCRdb applying MiXCR to the immunoSEQ multiplex PCR reads. The table includes around 180,000 distinct CDR3 sequences, more than 90% detected once. V was shortened by 2 bases and J by 5 bases, with 9 bases between the two germline ends. This CDR3 is 13 amino acids long. CDR1 SGDLS and CDR2 YYNGEE come from the germline V gene. CD8+ and CD4+ T cells from blood underwent TCR beta sequencing. The multiple sclerosis controls, all treatment-naive patients, had relapsing-remitting disease that was stable or active. For this clonotype: Its antigen is still unknown.

This TCR derives from a human donor with multiple sclerosis. The chain has TRBV9 and TRBJ2-3; D gene uncertain. The sample was CD4+ T cells from PBMCs. The CDR3 DNA reads TGTGCCAGCAGCGTGACAACGAGAGATACGCAGTATTTT. Translated: CASSVTTRDTQYF.